The 4 T cell receptor beta chains below come from one sample, sequenced in a study of control samples from healthy donors and cancer patients. The assay was immunoSEQ multiplex PCR, and TCRdb's table has in-frame clones only and misses some. The data show more than 95,000 clones, with 87% seen just once and 1.5% to 2% held by the top ten. The sequenced sample was blood. The receptors were gathered from a man aged 18 to 29 in good health.

This sequence joins TRBV10-1 and TRBJ2-6; perhaps D is TRBD1 or TRBD2 (5 bases each). Looked up from germline, CDR1 is WNHNN and CDR2 is SYGVQD (reference sequence). The CDR3 is made up of 16 amino acids. The germline V and J ends were trimmed by 4 bases and 0 bases, with 10 bases remaining between them. This CDR3 reads CASSGLGPSGANVLTF. The CDR3 DNA sequence: TGCGCCAGCAGTGGACTGGGACCCTCTGGGGCCAACGTCCTGACTTTC.

As to this clone: Within the sample, other DNA sequences also encode this same CDR3. The chain uses TRBV23-1 and TRBJ2-7, with unresolved D. TRBV23-1 is recorded as an ORF, its role being uncertain. Trimming left V 4 bases short and J 2 bases short, with 3 bases between. The CDR3 has 11 residues. CDR3 sequence reads: CASSRTYEQYF. CDR3 nucleotides: TGCGCCAGCAGTCGTACCTACGAGCAGTACTTC.

Only a few counts were recorded for this clone. The V gene is TRBV6-5, the J gene TRBJ1-5, with 7 bases matching TRBD1. After removal of 5 bases from V and 5 bases from J, the junction contained 6 bases not matched to a gene. This CDR3 has 14 residues. Germline V gene data show CDR1 as MNHEY and CDR2 as SVGAGI. The DNA of the CDR3 is TGTGCCAGCAGTAGGACAGGAGAACATCAGCCCCAGCATTTT. It codes for CASSRTGEHQPQHF.

The chain couples TRBV24-1 to TRBJ2-7, with TRBD1 as a possible D gene (5 bases). Germline loops: CDR1 KGHDR, CDR2 SFDVKD. The V and J ends lost 3 bases and 5 bases respectively, with 16 bases between them. This CDR3 region has 15 residues. The CDR3, as DNA: TGTGCCACCAGTGATGGGGCTCTAGGGTCCCACGAGCAGTACTTC. Amino acid sequence: CATSDGALGSHEQYF.